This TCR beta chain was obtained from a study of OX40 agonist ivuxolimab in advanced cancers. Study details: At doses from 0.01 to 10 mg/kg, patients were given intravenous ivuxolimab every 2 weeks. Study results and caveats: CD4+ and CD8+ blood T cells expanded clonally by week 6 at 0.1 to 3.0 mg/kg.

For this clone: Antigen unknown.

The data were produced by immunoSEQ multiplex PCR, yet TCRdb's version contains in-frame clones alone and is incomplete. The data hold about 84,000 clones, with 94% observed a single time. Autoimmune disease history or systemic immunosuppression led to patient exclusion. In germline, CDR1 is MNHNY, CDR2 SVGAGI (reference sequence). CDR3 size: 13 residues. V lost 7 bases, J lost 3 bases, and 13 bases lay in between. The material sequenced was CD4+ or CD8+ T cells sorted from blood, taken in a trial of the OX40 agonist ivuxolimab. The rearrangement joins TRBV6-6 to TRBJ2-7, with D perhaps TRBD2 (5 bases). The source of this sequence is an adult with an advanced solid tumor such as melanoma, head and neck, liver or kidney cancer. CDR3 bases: TGTGCCAGCATCTCCCCCGAGGGCTACGAGCAGTACTTC. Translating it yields CASISPEGYEQYF.